This TCR beta chain was captured in a study of shared clonotypes between healthy human individuals. The CDR3 spans 16 residues. Germline trimming cut 5 bases from V and 5 bases from J; bases unmatched to any gene: 11. The germline V gene has CDR1 SGHDT and CDR2 YYEEEE. Several immunoSEQ 96-well plates shared each subset's DNA, each plate a replicate. Sorted-subset replicate PCR reactions contained 150 to 200 ng DNA, corresponding to some 30,000 T cell genomes. TCRdb keeps only in-frame clones here, not all; method: immunoSEQ multiplex PCR. Of some 1 million clones listed, approximately 76% are singletons. This clone was observed a handful of times. What it binds is not known. Study results and limitations: Naive subsets typically showed greater estimated richness than memory subsets.

The TCR sequence derives from a man aged 18-30 years in good health. The J gene is TRBJ2-5, the V gene TRBV5-6; TRBD2 agrees at 11 bases. The sequenced sample consisted of memory CD4+ T cells sorted from blood. Subset reported: CD45RA-negative fraction. In DNA, the CDR3 is TGTGCCAGCAGTCCGAATAGCGGGGGGGCCGCCGAGACCCAGTACTTC. Translation: CASSPNSGGAAETQYF.